This TCR beta chain was obtained from a study of cytomegalovirus exposure and HLA in healthy donors. As to this clone: Antigen specificity is unknown.

Sequencing was performed with immunoSEQ multiplex PCR; in TCRdb, only in-frame clones are kept and a portion is missing. The sample has about 120,000 clones; 70% to 90% are singletons. Study results and limitations: There were a few CMV-associated chains whose specificity for CMV antigens was confirmed in vitro.

This CDR3 has 12 amino acids. Trimming took off 1 base at V and 5 bases at J, with 5 bases between the two ends. Germline V gene sequence: CDR1 MDHEN, CDR2 SYDVKM. The sequencing input was PBMCs. This TCR came from a woman in her late teens or twenties in good health and CMV-seronegative. V is TRBV28 and J is TRBJ2-5; D is unresolved. CDR3 sequence reads: CASSLSRETQYF. The CDR3 nucleotides read TGTGCCAGCAGTTTATCGAGGGAGACCCAGTACTTC. Full variable domain (rest looked up from reference TRBV28 and TRBJ2-5): DVKVTQSSRYLVKRTGEKVFLECVQDMDHENMFWYRQDPGLGLRLIYFSYDVKMKEKGDIPEGYSVSREKKERFSLILESASTNQTSMYLCASSLSRETQYFGPGTRLLVL.